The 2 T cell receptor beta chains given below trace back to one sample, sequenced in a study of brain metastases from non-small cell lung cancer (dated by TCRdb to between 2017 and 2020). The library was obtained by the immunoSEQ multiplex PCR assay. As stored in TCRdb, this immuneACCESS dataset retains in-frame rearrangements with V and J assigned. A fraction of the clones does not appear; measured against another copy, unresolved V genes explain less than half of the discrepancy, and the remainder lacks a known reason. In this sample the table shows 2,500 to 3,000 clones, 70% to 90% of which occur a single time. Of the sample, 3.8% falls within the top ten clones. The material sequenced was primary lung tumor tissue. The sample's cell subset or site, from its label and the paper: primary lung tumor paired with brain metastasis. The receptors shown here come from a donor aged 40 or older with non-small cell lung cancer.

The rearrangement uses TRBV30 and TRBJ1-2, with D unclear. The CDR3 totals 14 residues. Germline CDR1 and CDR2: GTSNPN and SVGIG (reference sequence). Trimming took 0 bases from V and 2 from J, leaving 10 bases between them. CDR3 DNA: TGTGCCTGGAGTGTTGTTGGAGGAAACTATGGCTACACCTTC. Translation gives CAWSVVGGNYGYTF.

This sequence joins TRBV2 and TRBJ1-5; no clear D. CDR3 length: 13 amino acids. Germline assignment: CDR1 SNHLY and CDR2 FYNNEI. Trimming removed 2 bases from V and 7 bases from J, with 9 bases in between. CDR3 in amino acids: CASSEQELQPQHF. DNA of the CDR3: TGTGCCAGCAGTGAACAGGAACTACAGCCCCAGCATTTT.